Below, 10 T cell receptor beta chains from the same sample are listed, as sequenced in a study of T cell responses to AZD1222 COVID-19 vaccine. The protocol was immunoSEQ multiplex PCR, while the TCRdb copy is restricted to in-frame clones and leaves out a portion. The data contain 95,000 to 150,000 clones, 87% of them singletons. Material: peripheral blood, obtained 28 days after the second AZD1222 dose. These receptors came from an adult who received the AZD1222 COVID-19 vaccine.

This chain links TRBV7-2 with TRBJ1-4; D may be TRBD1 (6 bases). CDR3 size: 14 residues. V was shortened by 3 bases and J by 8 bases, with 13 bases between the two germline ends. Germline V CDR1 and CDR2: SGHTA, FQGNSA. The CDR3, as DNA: TGTGCCAGCAGCTTCTCAGGGGTTGGGGAAAAACTGTTTTTT. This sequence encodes CASSFSGVGEKLFF.

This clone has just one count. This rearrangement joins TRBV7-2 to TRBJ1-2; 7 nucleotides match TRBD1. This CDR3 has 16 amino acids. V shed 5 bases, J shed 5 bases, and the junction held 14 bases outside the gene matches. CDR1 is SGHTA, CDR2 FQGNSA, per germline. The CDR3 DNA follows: TGTGCCAGCAGCCCCGAACAGGGGACACGGTTTTATGGCTACACCTTC. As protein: CASSPEQGTRFYGYTF.

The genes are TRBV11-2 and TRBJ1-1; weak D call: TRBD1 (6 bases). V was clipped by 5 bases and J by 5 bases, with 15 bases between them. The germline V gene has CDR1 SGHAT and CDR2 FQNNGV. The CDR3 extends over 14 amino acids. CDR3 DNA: TGTGCCAGCAGCCGACAGGAGGTGCTTACTGAAGCTTTCTTT. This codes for CASSRQEVLTEAFF.

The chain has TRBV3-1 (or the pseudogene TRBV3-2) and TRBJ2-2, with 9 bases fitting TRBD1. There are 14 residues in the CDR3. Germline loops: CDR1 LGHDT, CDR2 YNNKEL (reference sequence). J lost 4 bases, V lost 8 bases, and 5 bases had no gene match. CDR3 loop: CASRGQGSTGELFF. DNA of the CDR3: TGTGCCAGCCGGGGACAGGGAAGCACCGGGGAGCTGTTTTTT.

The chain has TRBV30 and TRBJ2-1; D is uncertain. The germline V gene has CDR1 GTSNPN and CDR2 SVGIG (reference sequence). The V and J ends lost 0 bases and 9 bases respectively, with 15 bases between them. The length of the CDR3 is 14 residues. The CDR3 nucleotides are TGTGCCTGGAGTGTTAGGACCCGACCCCCTGAGCAGTTCTTC. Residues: CAWSVRTRPPEQFF.

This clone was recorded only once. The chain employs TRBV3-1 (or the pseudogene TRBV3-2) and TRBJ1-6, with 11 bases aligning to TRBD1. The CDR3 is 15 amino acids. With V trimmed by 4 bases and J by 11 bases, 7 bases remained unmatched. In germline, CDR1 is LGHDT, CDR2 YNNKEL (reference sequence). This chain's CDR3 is CASSPRTGGIAPLHF. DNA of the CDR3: TGTGCCAGCAGCCCTCGGACAGGGGGCATAGCACCCCTCCACTTT.

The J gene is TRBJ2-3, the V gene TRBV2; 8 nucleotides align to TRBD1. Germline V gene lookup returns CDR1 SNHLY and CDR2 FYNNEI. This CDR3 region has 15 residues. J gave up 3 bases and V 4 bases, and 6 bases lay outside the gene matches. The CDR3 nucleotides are TGTGCCAGCAGTGCTCGGCAGGGGGCAACAGATACGCAGTATTTT. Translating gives CASSARQGATDTQYF.

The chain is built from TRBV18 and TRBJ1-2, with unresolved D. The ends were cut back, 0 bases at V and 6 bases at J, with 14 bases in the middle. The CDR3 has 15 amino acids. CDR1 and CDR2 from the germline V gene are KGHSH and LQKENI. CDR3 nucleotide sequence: TGTGCCAGCTCACCACCGGTGGGAAGTCATGATGGCTACACCTTC. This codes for CASSPPVGSHDGYTF.

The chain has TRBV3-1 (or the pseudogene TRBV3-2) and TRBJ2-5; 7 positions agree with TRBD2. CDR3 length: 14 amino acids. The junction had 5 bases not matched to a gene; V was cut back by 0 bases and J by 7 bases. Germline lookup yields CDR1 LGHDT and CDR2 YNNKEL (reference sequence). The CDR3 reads CASSQDVVAGTQYF. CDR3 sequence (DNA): TGTGCCAGCAGCCAAGATGTGGTAGCGGGGACCCAGTACTTC.

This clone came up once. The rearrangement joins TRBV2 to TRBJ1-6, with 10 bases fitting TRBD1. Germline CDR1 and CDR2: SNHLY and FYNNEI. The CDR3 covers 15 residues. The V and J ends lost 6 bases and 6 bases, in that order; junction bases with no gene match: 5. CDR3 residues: CASRIGDRGNSPLHF. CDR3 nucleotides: TGTGCCAGCAGGATTGGGGACAGGGGTAATTCACCCCTCCACTTT.